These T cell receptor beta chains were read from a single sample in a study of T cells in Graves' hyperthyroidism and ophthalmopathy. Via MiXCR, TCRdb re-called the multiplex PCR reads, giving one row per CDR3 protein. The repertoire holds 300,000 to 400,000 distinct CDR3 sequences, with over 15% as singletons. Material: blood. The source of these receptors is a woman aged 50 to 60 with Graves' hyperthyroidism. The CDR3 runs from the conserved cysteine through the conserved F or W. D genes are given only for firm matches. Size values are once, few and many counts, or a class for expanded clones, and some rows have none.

CDR3 DNA: TGCGCCAGCAGCTTCTGGGGTGAGCAAGAGACCCAGTACTTC; CDR3 protein: CASSFWGEQETQYF; J gene: TRBJ2-5; D gene: NA; V gene: TRBV5-1; clone size: few; CDR3 length: 14
CDR3 DNA: TGTGCCAGCACCCTGACTAGCGGGTTTAACACCGGGGAGCTGTTTTTT; CDR3 protein: CASTLTSGFNTGELFF; J gene: TRBJ2-2; D gene: TRBD2; V gene: TRBV12-3/TRBV12-4; clone size: many; CDR3 length: 16
CDR3 DNA: TGTGCCAGCAGCTCTCAGGGCTCTCCCATCTATGGCTACACCTTC; CDR3 protein: CASSSQGSPIYGYTF; J gene: TRBJ1-2; D gene: NA; V gene: TRBV9; clone size: few; CDR3 length: 15
CDR3 DNA: TGTGCCAGCAGCTTAGGGGATGGGCAGTCCTTCTATAATTCACCCCTCCACTTT; CDR3 protein: CASSLGDGQSFYNSPLHF; J gene: TRBJ1-6; D gene: NA; V gene: TRBV7-8; clone size: NA; CDR3 length: 18
CDR3 DNA: TGTGCCAGCAGCTCCACAGGGGCGGCTGAAGCTTTCTTT; CDR3 protein: CASSSTGAAEAFF; J gene: TRBJ1-1; D gene: TRBD1; V gene: TRBV7-9; clone size: NA; CDR3 length: 13
CDR3 DNA: TGTGCCAGCAGCCCTCGACTAGCGGGCGGGGACATTCAGTACTTC; CDR3 protein: CASSPRLAGGDIQYF; J gene: TRBJ2-4; D gene: TRBD2; V gene: TRBV5-4; clone size: NA; CDR3 length: 15
CDR3 DNA: TGCGCCAGCAGTTCACGTCCCTTCTCTACCTACGAGCAGTACTTC; CDR3 protein: CASSSRPFSTYEQYF; J gene: TRBJ2-7; D gene: NA; V gene: TRBV5-1; clone size: many; CDR3 length: 15
CDR3 DNA: TGTGCCAGCAGCCTCCCATCCGCCGCAGGGAGGACTCGGGAGCTGTTTTTT; CDR3 protein: CASSLPSAAGRTRELFF; J gene: TRBJ2-2; D gene: NA; V gene: TRBV28; clone size: few; CDR3 length: 17
CDR3 DNA: TGCGCCAGCAGCTTGGCCCCTTCTCTAGCGGGGGTCACCTACGAGCAGTACTTC; CDR3 protein: CASSLAPSLAGVTYEQYF; J gene: TRBJ2-7; D gene: TRBD2; V gene: TRBV5-1; clone size: few; CDR3 length: 18
CDR3 DNA: TGCAGTGCTAGAGAGGGGCAGGGAAGGAACACTGAAGCTTTCTTT; CDR3 protein: CSAREGQGRNTEAFF; J gene: TRBJ1-1; D gene: NA; V gene: TRBV20-1; clone size: NA; CDR3 length: 15
CDR3 DNA: TGTGCCACCGAAGACAGGTTTAACTATGGCTACACCTTC; CDR3 protein: CATEDRFNYGYTF; J gene: TRBJ1-2; D gene: NA; V gene: TRBV30; clone size: few; CDR3 length: 13
CDR3 DNA: TGTGCCAGCAGAACAGGGGGCAACACAGATACGCAGTATTTT; CDR3 protein: CASRTGGNTDTQYF; J gene: TRBJ2-3; D gene: TRBD1; V gene: TRBV7-9; clone size: NA; CDR3 length: 14
CDR3 DNA: TGTGCCAGCAGTTACTCGACAGAATCCCTACGAGCCGAGCAGTACTTC; CDR3 protein: CASSYSTESLRAEQYF; J gene: TRBJ2-7; D gene: NA; V gene: TRBV6-5; clone size: many; CDR3 length: 16
CDR3 DNA: TGTGCCAGCACCCAACTAGGATCCCAAGAGACCCAGTACTTC; CDR3 protein: CASTQLGSQETQYF; J gene: TRBJ2-5; D gene: NA; V gene: TRBV12-3/TRBV12-4; clone size: NA; CDR3 length: 14
CDR3 DNA: TGCGCCAGCAGCTTGGGGGGGAGCGGTCTCTCCTACAATGAGCAGTTCTTC; CDR3 protein: CASSLGGSGLSYNEQFF; J gene: TRBJ2-1; D gene: NA; V gene: TRBV5-1; clone size: many; CDR3 length: 17
CDR3 DNA: TGCAGTGCTGAGGGGGTAGTCTCCTACAATGAGCAGTTCTTC; CDR3 protein: CSAEGVVSYNEQFF; J gene: TRBJ2-1; D gene: NA; V gene: TRBV20-1; clone size: many; CDR3 length: 14
CDR3 DNA: TGTGCCAGCAGCTCCAACGGCAGGGGGATCTACGAGCAGTACTTC; CDR3 protein: CASSSNGRGIYEQYF; J gene: TRBJ2-7; D gene: TRBD1; V gene: TRBV5-6; clone size: many; CDR3 length: 15
CDR3 DNA: TGTGCCAGCAGCTACTCGGGGCTGACTGACAATGAGCAGTTCTTC; CDR3 protein: CASSYSGLTDNEQFF; J gene: TRBJ2-1; D gene: NA; V gene: TRBV6-6; clone size: many; CDR3 length: 15
CDR3 DNA: TGTGCCAGCAGTTACTCGGGACAGGGGTCATACGAGCAGTACTTC; CDR3 protein: CASSYSGQGSYEQYF; J gene: TRBJ2-7; D gene: TRBD1; V gene: TRBV6-5; clone size: NA; CDR3 length: 15
CDR3 DNA: TGTGCCAGCAGCGACCCCCCACGGAACACTGAAGCTTTCTTT; CDR3 protein: CASSDPPRNTEAFF; J gene: TRBJ1-1; D gene: NA; V gene: TRBV9; clone size: many; CDR3 length: 14
CDR3 DNA: TGCAGTGCTGATAGCGGGGGAGCCTACAATGAGCAGTTCTTC; CDR3 protein: CSADSGGAYNEQFF; J gene: TRBJ2-1; D gene: TRBD2; V gene: TRBV20-1; clone size: many; CDR3 length: 14
CDR3 DNA: TGTGCCAGCAGTGATGGTAATCAGTACACTGAAGCTTTCTTT; CDR3 protein: CASSDGNQYTEAFF; J gene: TRBJ1-1; D gene: NA; V gene: TRBV2; clone size: many; CDR3 length: 14
CDR3 DNA: TGTGCCAGCAGCCAGTCGGACTACCCTAGCACAGATACGCAGTATTTT; CDR3 protein: CASSQSDYPSTDTQYF; J gene: TRBJ2-3; D gene: NA; V gene: TRBV3-1; clone size: many; CDR3 length: 16
CDR3 DNA: TGTGCCAGCAGTTTACAAGGTAGTCCCTCCTACGAGCAGTACTTC; CDR3 protein: CASSLQGSPSYEQYF; J gene: TRBJ2-7; D gene: NA; V gene: TRBV12-3/TRBV12-4; clone size: many; CDR3 length: 15
CDR3 DNA: TGCGCCAGCAGTGTCCTTTGGGGGGGTGAGCAGTTCTTC; CDR3 protein: CASSVLWGGEQFF; J gene: TRBJ2-1; D gene: TRBD2; V gene: TRBV10-1; clone size: NA; CDR3 length: 13
CDR3 DNA: TGCGCCAGCAGCCAAGGAGAGGGGTCGCGACAAGAGACCCAGTACTTC; CDR3 protein: CASSQGEGSRQETQYF; J gene: TRBJ2-5; D gene: NA; V gene: TRBV4-1; clone size: NA; CDR3 length: 16
CDR3 DNA: TGCAGCGCCGCCGGACAGGGAGGGGGCTACACCTTC; CDR3 protein: CSAAGQGGGYTF; J gene: TRBJ1-2; D gene: TRBD1; V gene: TRBV29-1; clone size: few; CDR3 length: 12
CDR3 DNA: TGTGCCAGCAGTCCCACAGGGGGCGGTCAGCCCCAGCATTTT; CDR3 protein: CASSPTGGGQPQHF; J gene: TRBJ1-5; D gene: TRBD1; V gene: TRBV12-3/TRBV12-4; clone size: many; CDR3 length: 14
CDR3 DNA: TGTGCCAGCAGCTCACAGGGGACGGTCGGCACTGAAGCTTTCTTT; CDR3 protein: CASSSQGTVGTEAFF; J gene: TRBJ1-1; D gene: TRBD1; V gene: TRBV11-2; clone size: once; CDR3 length: 15
CDR3 DNA: TGTGCCAGCAGCATGACTAGCGCAGATACGCAGTATTTT; CDR3 protein: CASSMTSADTQYF; J gene: TRBJ2-3; D gene: TRBD2; V gene: TRBV7-3; clone size: many; CDR3 length: 13
CDR3 DNA: TGCGCCAGCAGTTTCGACTCACCGACAGAGCAGTACTTC; CDR3 protein: CASSFDSPTEQYF; J gene: TRBJ2-7; D gene: NA; V gene: TRBV5-1; clone size: many; CDR3 length: 13
CDR3 DNA: TGCGCCAGCAGCCACGGGGAGATATCCTACGAGCAGTACTTC; CDR3 protein: CASSHGEISYEQYF; J gene: TRBJ2-7; D gene: NA; V gene: TRBV4-1; clone size: NA; CDR3 length: 14
CDR3 DNA: TGTGCCAGCAGCAAGAACTTCATGGCTTCAGAGACCCAGTACTTC; CDR3 protein: CASSKNFMASETQYF; J gene: TRBJ2-5; D gene: NA; V gene: TRBV7-9; clone size: many; CDR3 length: 15
CDR3 DNA: TGCAGTGCTAGGGGACAGGGGGCTACGCTCACTGAAGCTTTCTTT; CDR3 protein: CSARGQGATLTEAFF; J gene: TRBJ1-1; D gene: TRBD1; V gene: TRBV20-1; clone size: many; CDR3 length: 15
CDR3 DNA: TGTGCCAGCACCGCCGCGAAAGCGGGGGGTTATAATGAGCAGTTCTTC; CDR3 protein: CASTAAKAGGYNEQFF; J gene: TRBJ2-1; D gene: TRBD2; V gene: TRBV7-2; clone size: many; CDR3 length: 16
CDR3 DNA: TGTGCCAGCAGCCCGGATACAACTAATGAAAAACTGTTTTTT; CDR3 protein: CASSPDTTNEKLFF; J gene: TRBJ1-4; D gene: NA; V gene: TRBV3-1; clone size: many; CDR3 length: 14
CDR3 DNA: TGTGCCAGCAGTTCCCTGGACGGGTACAATGAGCAGTTCTTC; CDR3 protein: CASSSLDGYNEQFF; J gene: TRBJ2-1; D gene: NA; V gene: TRBV28; clone size: many; CDR3 length: 14
CDR3 DNA: TGTGCCACCAGCAGAGGTGGCGGAAACTATGGCTACACCTTC; CDR3 protein: CATSRGGGNYGYTF; J gene: TRBJ1-2; D gene: NA; V gene: TRBV15; clone size: NA; CDR3 length: 14
CDR3 DNA: TGCGCCAGCAGCTTGGGTACTCTAGCGGACTCCTACAATGAGCAGCTCTTC; CDR3 protein: CASSLGTLADSYNEQLF; J gene: TRBJ2-1; D gene: TRBD2; V gene: TRBV5-1; clone size: few; CDR3 length: 17
CDR3 DNA: TGCAGTGCTAGACAGGGCGCCGTCGGAAACATTCAGTACTTC; CDR3 protein: CSARQGAVGNIQYF; J gene: TRBJ2-4; D gene: NA; V gene: TRBV20-1; clone size: NA; CDR3 length: 14
CDR3 DNA: TGTGCCAGCACCGTGACAGGGGTCTTCAATGAGCAGTTCTTC; CDR3 protein: CASTVTGVFNEQFF; J gene: TRBJ2-1; D gene: TRBD1; V gene: TRBV28; clone size: few; CDR3 length: 14
CDR3 DNA: TGTGCCAGCAGCCTTCAGACAGGTAATCAGCCCCAGCATTTT; CDR3 protein: CASSLQTGNQPQHF; J gene: TRBJ1-5; D gene: NA; V gene: TRBV7-2; clone size: many; CDR3 length: 14
CDR3 DNA: TGTGCCAGCAGTACCACTAGCGAGGCCGGGGAGCTGTTTTTT; CDR3 protein: CASSTTSEAGELFF; J gene: TRBJ2-2; D gene: TRBD2; V gene: TRBV12-3/TRBV12-4; clone size: NA; CDR3 length: 14
CDR3 DNA: TGCAGCGTTGTGGTTGGGGGCGAGACCCAGTACTTC; CDR3 protein: CSVVVGGETQYF; J gene: TRBJ2-5; D gene: NA; V gene: TRBV29-1; clone size: few; CDR3 length: 12
CDR3 DNA: TGTGCCAGCAGCTTACTTATGGGGGGTCAGCCCCAGCATTTT; CDR3 protein: CASSLLMGGQPQHF; J gene: TRBJ1-5; D gene: NA; V gene: TRBV7-2; clone size: NA; CDR3 length: 14
CDR3 DNA: TGTGCCAGCAGCTTAGACGGACAGGAGAACACTGAAGCTTTCTTT; CDR3 protein: CASSLDGQENTEAFF; J gene: TRBJ1-1; D gene: TRBD1; V gene: TRBV7-3; clone size: many; CDR3 length: 15
CDR3 DNA: TGTGCCAGCAGGATGACTAGTGCGATGAGGGATACGCAGTATTTT; CDR3 protein: CASRMTSAMRDTQYF; J gene: TRBJ2-3; D gene: NA; V gene: TRBV12-3/TRBV12-4; clone size: many; CDR3 length: 15
CDR3 DNA: TGTGCCAGCAGTTTCACGTTCCCTATCGGGGAGCTGTTTTTT; CDR3 protein: CASSFTFPIGELFF; J gene: TRBJ2-2; D gene: NA; V gene: TRBV28; clone size: many; CDR3 length: 14
CDR3 DNA: TGTGCCAGCAGTTTATTCGGGGCAGGGGAGACCCAGTACTTC; CDR3 protein: CASSLFGAGETQYF; J gene: TRBJ2-5; D gene: NA; V gene: TRBV6-5; clone size: few; CDR3 length: 14